A selection of T cell receptor beta chains follows, all from one sample in a study of blood T cell repertoires in COVID-19. Some clones are missing from TCRdb's copy, which holds only in-frame ones; the method was immunoSEQ multiplex PCR. The sample records under 75,000 clones, 81% being singletons. Sequencing was done on a sample of peripheral blood. The source is an elderly woman with active or convalescent COVID-19. CDR3s include the opening cysteine and the closing phenylalanine or tryptophan. D genes are given only for firm matches. For some rows the clone size is stated as once, few or many, or as a class when expanded; others skip it.

cdr3_nt	cdr3_aa	j_call	v_call	clone_size	d_call
TGCGCCAGCAGCAGGGGACAGCCGACCTACGAGCAGTACTTC	CASSRGQPTYEQYF	TRBJ2-7	TRBV5-1	.	TRBD1
TGTGCCAGCAGCAAATGTAGCGGGGGGATCTACGAGCAGTACTTC	CASSKCSGGIYEQYF	TRBJ2-7	TRBV21-1	.	.
TGTGCCAGCAGTGATATTAGCAATCAGCCCCAGCATTTT	CASSDISNQPQHF	TRBJ1-5	TRBV6-1	.	.
TGTGCCAGCAGCCTAGCTCGACCGGACAGAGCGGAGCCCCAGCATTTT	CASSLARPDRAEPQHF	TRBJ1-5	TRBV7-9	few	.
TGTGCCAGAAGCCCACAGGGTGCCGAGCAGTACTTC	CARSPQGAEQYF	TRBJ2-7	TRBV5-3	.	.
TGCAGTTCGACAGGGAACTATGGCTACACCTTC	CSSTGNYGYTF	TRBJ1-2	TRBV20-1	.	TRBD1
TGCGCCAGCAGCCAAGAGAGTGTACAGGGGACTTCCTTCTACGAGCAGTACTTC	CASSQESVQGTSFYEQYF	TRBJ2-7	TRBV4-3	once	.
TGTGCCACCAGTCAAGCAGGGTCTTCCTACAATGAGCAGTTCTTC	CATSQAGSSYNEQFF	TRBJ2-1	TRBV24-1	.	.
TGTGCCAGCAGTCGGGAGTTCACGGGGGGTTCCTACGAGCAGTACTTC	CASSREFTGGSYEQYF	TRBJ2-7	TRBV6-2/TRBV6-3	.	TRBD2
TGTGCCAGCAGTGAATCCTGGCAGGCCCGTGGCTACACCTTC	CASSESWQARGYTF	TRBJ1-2	TRBV6-1	.	.
TGTGCCAGCAGTTACCTAGCGGAAGGCAAAAACATTCAGTACTTC	CASSYLAEGKNIQYF	TRBJ2-4	TRBV6-2/TRBV6-3	.	TRBD2
TGCGCCAGCGCCTCGGGTAGCGGCGGCACAGATACGCAGTATTTT	CASASGSGGTDTQYF	TRBJ2-3	TRBV5-1	.	.
TGTGCCAGCAGTCAATGGCAGGGCTCCTACGAGCAGTACTTC	CASSQWQGSYEQYF	TRBJ2-7	TRBV28	.	.
TGTGCCAGCAGCTTTTCAGAGAGACTTGATGAGCAGTTCTTC	CASSFSERLDEQFF	TRBJ2-1	TRBV5-6	.	.
TGTGCCAGCAGCCACCTTACTAGTCTTCTTCACAATGAGCAGTTCTTC	CASSHLTSLLHNEQFF	TRBJ2-1	TRBV3-1/TRBV3-2	.	.
TGTGCCAGCAGCTTTGGGCGGACAGGGGAGACTGAAGCTTTCTTT	CASSFGRTGETEAFF	TRBJ1-1	TRBV12-1	.	.
TGTGCCAGCTCACCCGACGAGGGGGCTGAGGAAAAACTGTTTTTT	CASSPDEGAEEKLFF	TRBJ1-4	TRBV18	.	TRBD1
TGTGCCAGCAGCTTTAGCAGGGGGCTTGAGCAGTTCTTC	CASSFSRGLEQFF	TRBJ2-1	TRBV7-2	.	TRBD1
TGTGCCAGCAGTGAGGGTCGGGGGTCCTACAATGAGCAGTTCTTC	CASSEGRGSYNEQFF	TRBJ2-1	TRBV2	once	.
TGCGCCAGCAGCCCAGTGGTGGGGGGGAACACAGATACGCAGTATTTT	CASSPVVGGNTDTQYF	TRBJ2-3	TRBV5-1	.	TRBD2
TGTGCCAGCAGCGGATACAGGGTAACTGGGGAAAAACTGTTTTTT	CASSGYRVTGEKLFF	TRBJ1-4	TRBV7-2	.	.
TGTGCCAGCAGCTTAGGGGCGGGGTTCTCCTACGAGCAGTACTTC	CASSLGAGFSYEQYF	TRBJ2-7	TRBV11-2	.	.
TGTGCCAGCAGCGTAGTTGAGGACACCAGCACAGATACGCAGTATTTT	CASSVVEDTSTDTQYF	TRBJ2-3	TRBV9	.	.
TGTGCCAGCAGGGACAGAAAGAACACTGAAGCTTTCTTT	CASRDRKNTEAFF	TRBJ1-1	TRBV6-5	.	.
TGCGCCAGCAGTCAACCACGGACAGGGGTCTATAATTCACCCCTCCACTTT	CASSQPRTGVYNSPLHF	TRBJ1-6	TRBV23-1	once	TRBD1
TGCGCCAGCAGCTTGGTGGGGGGGCGACTTATCCAAGAGACCCAGTACTTC	CASSLVGGRLIQETQYF	TRBJ2-5	TRBV5-1	.	.
TGTGCCAGTAGTAGCTGGGGGCGAAGTGATAGCAATCAGCCCCAGCATTTT	CASSSWGRSDSNQPQHF	TRBJ1-5	TRBV19	.	.
TGTGCCAGCAGTGACAGGGGAGATACGCAGTATTTT	CASSDRGDTQYF	TRBJ2-3	TRBV2	.	.
TGTGCCACCAGCAGATCTGGAGCACCCCTCCACTTT	CATSRSGAPLHF	TRBJ1-6	TRBV15	.	.
TGTGCCAGCAGCGAACGACTAGCGGGGGGCTCCTACAATGAGCAGTTCTTC	CASSERLAGGSYNEQFF	TRBJ2-1	TRBV9	.	TRBD2
TGCGCCAGCAGCCAGGCCCCCGAGACAGGGGTTGCTTTCTTT	CASSQAPETGVAFF	TRBJ1-1	TRBV4-3	.	TRBD1
TGTGCCAGCAGCCCTAGCTCGGGATACAATGAAAAACTGTTTTTT	CASSPSSGYNEKLFF	TRBJ1-4	TRBV7-2	once	.
TGCGCCAGCAGCTACAGGGAAGTTAACACTGAAGCTTTCTTT	CASSYREVNTEAFF	TRBJ1-1	TRBV5-1	.	.
TGTGCCAGCAGCTTAACAAAAAAGGGGGCCGCCGGGGCCAACGTCCTGACTTTC	CASSLTKKGAAGANVLTF	TRBJ2-6	TRBV11-2	.	TRBD1
TGTGCCAGCAGCGCCGGGACAGCGAACACCGGGGAGCTGTTTTTT	CASSAGTANTGELFF	TRBJ2-2	TRBV3-1/TRBV3-2	.	TRBD1
TGTGCCAGCAGTTCGACAGGGCGAAATTCACCCCTCCACTTT	CASSSTGRNSPLHF	TRBJ1-6	TRBV6-5	.	TRBD1
TGCGCCAGCAGCTTGGAACGACAGGCGAATTCACCCCTCCACTTT	CASSLERQANSPLHF	TRBJ1-6	TRBV5-1	.	.
TGTGCCAGCAGCCAAGATCCCAGGATTAACACTGAAGCTTTCTTT	CASSQDPRINTEAFF	TRBJ1-1	TRBV3-1/TRBV3-2	.	.
TGTGCCAGCAAATTGGGGGGTGACTATGGCTACACCTTC	CASKLGGDYGYTF	TRBJ1-2	TRBV27	.	.
TGTGCCAGCAGCTTGGTTGGGGGCGCGTATGAGCAGTTCTTC	CASSLVGGAYEQFF	TRBJ2-1	TRBV5-8	few	.
TGTGCCAGCAGCAAGGGGGTAGGGCAGGGTGCCTACGAGCAGTACTTC	CASSKGVGQGAYEQYF	TRBJ2-7	TRBV7-9	.	.
TGTGCCAGTAGTAAGCAGGGGGATAATCAGCCCCAGCATTTT	CASSKQGDNQPQHF	TRBJ1-5	TRBV19	.	TRBD1
TGTGCCAGCAGCCAAAACCCCGGTCCGGGTGAAAAACTGTTTTTT	CASSQNPGPGEKLFF	TRBJ1-4	TRBV9	.	.
TGTGCCAGCAGCCTTGACAGGGTTAGCGGGGAGCTGTTTTTT	CASSLDRVSGELFF	TRBJ2-2	TRBV7-2	.	TRBD1
TGCAGCGTTTCCCCTCAGGGCGACGGCTACACCTTC	CSVSPQGDGYTF	TRBJ1-2	TRBV29-1	few	.
TGCAGCGTTCGGGGTAGCGGGGCGCGGAGCACAGATACGCAGTATTTT	CSVRGSGARSTDTQYF	TRBJ2-3	TRBV29-1	.	TRBD2
TGTGCCAGCAGCGGCCGGACAGGCTCCTACGAGCAGTACTTC	CASSGRTGSYEQYF	TRBJ2-7	TRBV7-2	.	TRBD1
TGCGCCAGCAGCTTGGACGGCGGCGCCACAGATACGCAGTATTTT	CASSLDGGATDTQYF	TRBJ2-3	TRBV5-1	.	.
TGTGCCAGCAGCGTAATTTCCCCGGATACGCAGTATTTT	CASSVISPDTQYF	TRBJ2-3	TRBV7-9	.	.
TGTGCCAGCAGCCTCCCGGGTCAGCCCCAGCATTTT	CASSLPGQPQHF	TRBJ1-5	TRBV7-6	.	.
TGTGCCAGCTCACCATCGGGGGGGACCCCAACCGGGGAGCTGTTTTTT	CASSPSGGTPTGELFF	TRBJ2-2	TRBV18	.	TRBD2
TGTGCTAGCAGCTTAGCGGCAGGGTTTGAGCAGTACTTC	CASSLAAGFEQYF	TRBJ2-7	TRBV7-7	.	.
TGTGCCAGCAGCCAACCCCTGACAGGGGCGGTCACTGAAGCTTTCTTT	CASSQPLTGAVTEAFF	TRBJ1-1	TRBV3-1/TRBV3-2	.	TRBD1